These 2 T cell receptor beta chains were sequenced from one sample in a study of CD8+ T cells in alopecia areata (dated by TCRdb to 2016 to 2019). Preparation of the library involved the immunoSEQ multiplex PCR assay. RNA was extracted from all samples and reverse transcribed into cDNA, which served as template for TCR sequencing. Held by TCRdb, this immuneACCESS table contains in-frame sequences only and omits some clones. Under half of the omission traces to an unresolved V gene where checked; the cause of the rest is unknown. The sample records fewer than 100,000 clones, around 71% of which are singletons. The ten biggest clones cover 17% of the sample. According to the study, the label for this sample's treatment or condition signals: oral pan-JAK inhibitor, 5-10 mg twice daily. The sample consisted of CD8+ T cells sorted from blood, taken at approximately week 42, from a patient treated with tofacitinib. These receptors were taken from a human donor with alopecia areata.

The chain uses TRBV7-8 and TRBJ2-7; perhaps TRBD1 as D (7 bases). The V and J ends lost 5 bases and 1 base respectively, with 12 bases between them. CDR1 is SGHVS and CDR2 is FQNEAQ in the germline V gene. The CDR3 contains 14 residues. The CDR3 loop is CASSPRGVSYEQYF. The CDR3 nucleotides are TGTGCCAGCAGCCCCAGGGGGGTTTCCTACGAGCAGTACTTC.

This CDR3 is CASSLVGRLGPEAFF. The CDR3 DNA reads as TGTGCCAGCAGCTTAGTAGGCAGGTTGGGCCCTGAAGCTTTCTTT. The rearrangement uses TRBV7-8 and TRBJ1-1; D unresolved. The V gene lost 1 base and the J gene lost 6 bases, with 15 bases spanning the gap. The V gene's germline CDR1 is SGHVS and CDR2 FQNEAQ. The CDR3 consists of 15 residues.